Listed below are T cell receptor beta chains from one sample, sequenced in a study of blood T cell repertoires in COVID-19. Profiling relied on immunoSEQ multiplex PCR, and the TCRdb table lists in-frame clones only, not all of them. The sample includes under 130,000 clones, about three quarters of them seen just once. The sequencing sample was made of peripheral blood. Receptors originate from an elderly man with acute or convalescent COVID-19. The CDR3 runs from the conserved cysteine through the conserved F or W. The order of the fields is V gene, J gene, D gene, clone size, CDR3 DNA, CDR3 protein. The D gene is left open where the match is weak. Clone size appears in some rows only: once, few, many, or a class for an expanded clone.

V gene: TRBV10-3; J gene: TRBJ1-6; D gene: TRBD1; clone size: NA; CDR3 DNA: TGTGCCATCAAGGGACAGGGGAATTCACCCCTCCACTTT; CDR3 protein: CAIKGQGNSPLHF
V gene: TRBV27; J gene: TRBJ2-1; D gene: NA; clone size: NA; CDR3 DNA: TGTGCCAGCAGTTTATTTGGGGGGACGCCACCCTCCTACAATGAGCAGTTCTTC; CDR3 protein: CASSLFGGTPPSYNEQFF
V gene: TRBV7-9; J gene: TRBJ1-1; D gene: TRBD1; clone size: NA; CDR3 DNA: TGTGCCAGCAGCTCCGACAGGGGATCGGGCACTGAAGCTTTCTTT; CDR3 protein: CASSSDRGSGTEAFF
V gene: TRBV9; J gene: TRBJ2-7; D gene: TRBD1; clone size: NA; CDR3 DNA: TGTGCCAGCAGCGTAGCTCCGGGACAGGGTTACGAGCAGTACTTC; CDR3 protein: CASSVAPGQGYEQYF
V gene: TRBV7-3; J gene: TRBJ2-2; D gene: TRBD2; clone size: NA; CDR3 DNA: TGTGCCAGCAGCCACGGGGGACTAGCGGGAGTTGCCGGGGAGCTGTTTTTT; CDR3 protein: CASSHGGLAGVAGELFF
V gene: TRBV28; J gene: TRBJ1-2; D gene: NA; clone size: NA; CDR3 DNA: TGTGCCAGCAGCCGAGCCGGGTCTGGGGGCTACACCTTC; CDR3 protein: CASSRAGSGGYTF
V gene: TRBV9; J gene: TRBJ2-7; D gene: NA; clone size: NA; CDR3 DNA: TGTGCCAGCAGCCCCCGCGCAGGGGAGTCCTACGAGCAGTACTTC; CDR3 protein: CASSPRAGESYEQYF
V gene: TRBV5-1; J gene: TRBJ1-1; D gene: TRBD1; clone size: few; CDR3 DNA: TGCGCCAGCAGCGAGGGACAGATGGAAGCTTTCTTT; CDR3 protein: CASSEGQMEAFF
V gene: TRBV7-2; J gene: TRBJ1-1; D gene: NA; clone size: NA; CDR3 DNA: TGTGCCAGCAGCTTAAAGGCAGGGCGCACTGAAGCTTTCTTT; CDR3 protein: CASSLKAGRTEAFF
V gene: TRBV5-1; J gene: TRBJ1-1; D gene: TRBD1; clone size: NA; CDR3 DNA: TGCGCCAGCAGCTTTAGAGCCCCGACAGGGCCGGGGAAAGCTTTCTTT; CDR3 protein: CASSFRAPTGPGKAFF
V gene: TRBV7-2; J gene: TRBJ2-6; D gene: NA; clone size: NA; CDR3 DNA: TGTGCCAGCAGCCCTCCCGTGGCCTCTGGGGCCAACGTCCTGACTTTC; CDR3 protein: CASSPPVASGANVLTF
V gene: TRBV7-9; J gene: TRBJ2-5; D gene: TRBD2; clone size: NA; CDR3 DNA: TGTGCCAGCACCGGGGGGGAAGAGACCCAGTACTTC; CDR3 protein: CASTGGEETQYF
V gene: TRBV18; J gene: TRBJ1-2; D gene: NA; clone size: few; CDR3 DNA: TGTGCCAGCTCACCGGACAGAAACTATGGCTACACCTTC; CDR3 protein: CASSPDRNYGYTF
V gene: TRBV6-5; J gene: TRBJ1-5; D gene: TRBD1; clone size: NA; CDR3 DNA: TGTGCCAGCAAAGGACAGGGCGGTAGCAATCAGCCCCAGCATTTT; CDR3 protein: CASKGQGGSNQPQHF